Detailed here is one T cell receptor beta chain. Its specificity is not known. These data come from a study of response to subunit inactivated influenza vaccine. Study-wide results and caveats: The authors put forward the suggestion that each seasonal influenza vaccination may bring in only a limited number of new T cells.

Germline assignment: CDR1 SGHNT and CDR2 YYREEE (reference sequence). Trimming pared 4 bases from V and 1 base from J, leaving 14 bases between. This CDR3 has 15 residues. TCRdb called the RT-PCR reads again in MiXCR, with one record for every CDR3 protein. The sample lists 650,000 to 800,000 distinct CDR3 sequences, about 14% occurring once. The starting material was PBMCs from blood, obtained 14 to 15 days before vaccination. V is TRBV5-4 and J is TRBJ1-1; D might be TRBD1 (5 bases). The source of this sequence is a man in his forties or fifties who received an inactivated influenza vaccine. CDR3 loop: CASSGSGTGNTEAFF. The CDR3 DNA is TGTGCCAGCAGCGGATCCGGGACTGGGAACACTGAAGCTTTCTTT.